This T cell receptor (beta chain) originates from a study of cytomegalovirus exposure and HLA in healthy donors. Findings and caveats of the study: In a later analysis, DRB1 alleles had the most associated TCRs; HLA-C alleles the fewest.

Germline CDR1 is MNHEY and CDR2 is SVGAGI. After removal of 6 bases from V and 8 bases from J, the junction contained 8 bases not matched to a gene. The CDR3 extends over 13 amino acids. This clone was recorded only once. Its matching antigen is unknown. Use of 60 Vbeta and 13 Jbeta primers characterized the PCR. The protocol was immunoSEQ multiplex PCR, while the TCRdb copy is restricted to in-frame clones and leaves out a portion. Of 190,000 or so clones detected, more than 75% appear once; the ten largest clones hold approximately 0.4%. This chain uses TRBV6-5 with TRBJ1-2, with TRBD1 matching 8 bases. This clonotype was obtained from a male donor in good health and CMV-seropositive. The sample comprised PBMCs. This CDR3 is CASRHDRGWGYTF. The CDR3 DNA reads TGTGCCAGCAGGCACGACAGGGGATGGGGCTACACCTTC.